The 24 T cell receptor beta chains below were found in one sample sequenced in a study of cytomegalovirus exposure and HLA in healthy donors. PCR used 60 Vbeta primers and 13 Jbeta primers. The repertoire was sequenced with immunoSEQ multiplex PCR; TCRdb's copy has only in-frame clones and lacks some. The data hold around 200,000 clones, with 80% observed a single time. The sequenced sample was PBMCs. The receptors come from a boy aged 5 to 17 in good health and CMV-seronegative.

The J gene is TRBJ1-1, the V gene TRBV18, with D unresolved. The length of the CDR3 is 13 residues. Germline-derived CDR1 and CDR2 are KGHSH and LQKENI. The V end lost 1 base, the J end lost 1 base, and 4 bases lay between the germline ends. The CDR3 coding sequence is TGTGCCAGCTCACCACTTCAGAACACTGAAGCTTTCTTT. It yields the protein CASSPLQNTEAFF. The variable domain in full, with the rest retrieved from reference TRBV18 and TRBJ1-1, is NAGVMQNPRHLVRRRGQEARLRCSPMKGHSHVYWYRQLPEEGLKFMVYLQKENIIDESGMPKERFSAEFPKEGPSILRIQQVVRGDSAAYFCASSPLQNTEAFFGQGTRLTVV.

This chain links TRBV5-1 with TRBJ2-2; 7 bases match TRBD2. The germline CDR1 and CDR2 sequences are SGHRS and YFSETQ. The V segment lost 0 bases and the J segment 3 bases; nucleotides outside the gene matches: 2. The CDR3 is made up of 15 amino acids. CDR3 loop: CASSLEGRDTGELFF. Here the CDR3 DNA reads TGCGCCAGCAGCTTGGAAGGGAGGGACACCGGGGAGCTGTTTTTT.

The chain recombines TRBV30 with TRBJ1-1; D may be TRBD1 (5 bases). Trimming cost V 0 bases and J 11 bases, with 13 bases left between them. From germline, CDR1 is GTSNPN and CDR2 SVGIG (reference sequence). The CDR3 spans 12 residues. CDR3 sequence: CAWSVQSGFAFF. In DNA, the CDR3 is TGTGCCTGGAGTGTACAATCAGGGTTTGCTTTCTTT.

This clone showed up just a few times. The CDR3 region has the DNA TGTGCCAGCAGTTACTCGGGCACCACTGAAGCTTTCTTT. This encodes CASSYSGTTEAFF. The chain employs TRBV6-5 and TRBJ1-1; no clear D. Germline CDR1 and CDR2: MNHEY and SVGAGI. The CDR3 runs 13 residues. Trimming left V 0 bases short and J 4 bases short, with 6 bases between.

This chain connects TRBV4-3 to TRBJ1-2; D unclear. This CDR3 comprises 20 residues. Between the trimmed V and J ends, which lost 4 bases and 4 bases, there was a span of 31 bases. Per germline, CDR1 LGHNA and CDR2 YSLEER. The CDR3 DNA sequence: TGCGCCAGCAGCCGCCATGTTCCGGGAAGTCGCCGTGGTGGGAGCTATGGCTACACCTTC. It yields the protein CASSRHVPGSRRGGSYGYTF.

The chain links TRBV6-1 to TRBJ1-6; D gene uncertain. Germline-derived CDR1 and CDR2 are MNHNS and SASEGT. Between the trimmed V and J ends, which lost 3 bases and 2 bases, there was a span of 5 bases. CDR3 size: 14 residues. This CDR3 reads CASSDAPYNSPLHF. The CDR3 nucleotides are TGTGCCAGCAGTGATGCGCCCTATAATTCACCCCTCCACTTT.

J is TRBJ2-3 and V is TRBV5-5, with TRBD2 as a possible D gene (6 bases). Germline lookup yields CDR1 SGHKS and CDR2 YYEKEE (reference sequence). This CDR3 region has 16 residues. V dropped 3 bases and J dropped 2 bases, with 16 bases sitting between them. This chain's CDR3 is CASSSQGGLYTDTQYF. The CDR3, as DNA: TGTGCCAGCAGCTCGCAGGGTGGACTATACACAGATACGCAGTATTTT.

The V and J genes are TRBV7-3 and TRBJ2-3; 16 bases are a match to TRBD2. Germline V gene sequence: CDR1 SGHTA, CDR2 FQGTGA. Trimming at V came to 4 bases and at J to 5 bases, leaving 9 bases not matched to a gene. The CDR3 is made up of 18 amino acids. This chain's CDR3 is CASSSRGTSGRAGDTQYF. As DNA, the CDR3 is TGTGCCAGCAGCTCCCGAGGGACTAGCGGGAGGGCTGGAGATACGCAGTATTTT.

This clone is categorized as medium-sized (0.01 to 0.1%). The rearrangement uses TRBV6-6 and TRBJ2-2; 7 bases are shared with TRBD1. J was trimmed by 0 bases and V by 5 bases; bases with no gene match: 6. Germline V gives CDR1 MNHNY, CDR2 SVGAGI (reference sequence). The CDR3 has 16 residues. CDR3: CASSLEGASNTGELFF. In DNA, the CDR3 is TGTGCCAGCAGTCTAGAGGGGGCCTCGAACACCGGGGAGCTGTTTTTT.

A few counts support this clone. This chain connects TRBV6-1 to TRBJ1-2, with TRBD1 as a possible D gene (6 bases). V was trimmed by 5 bases and J by 8 bases, leaving 15 bases between them. This CDR3 has 13 residues. Germline values: CDR1 MNHNS, CDR2 SASEGT. The CDR3 here is CASSFEGEGGYTF. In DNA, the CDR3 is TGTGCCAGCAGTTTTGAGGGGGAAGGAGGCTACACCTTC.

The chain carries TRBV6-1 and TRBJ2-2; D is unclear. Germline V gene data show CDR1 as MNHNS and CDR2 as SASEGT. The V gene lost 5 bases and the J gene lost 0 bases, with 4 bases spanning the gap. The CDR3 has 13 amino acids. CDR3 amino acids: CASSRANTGELFF. CDR3 coding DNA: TGTGCCAGCAGTCGTGCGAACACCGGGGAGCTGTTTTTT.

The rearrangement uses TRBV2 and TRBJ2-7, with 8 bases matching TRBD1. Germline V CDR1 and CDR2: SNHLY, FYNNEI. V trimming: 11 bases; J trimming: 5 bases; junction bases outside the gene matches: 14. The CDR3 totals 14 residues. CDR3 bases: TGTGCCCAGCAGACGGCACAGGGGGAGGACGAGCAGTACTTC. Its protein product is CAQQTAQGEDEQYF.

The rearrangement links TRBV4-1 to TRBJ1-1; no firm D call. V was clipped by 4 bases and J by 3 bases, with 6 bases between them. CDR3 size: 12 residues. CDR1 MGHRA and CDR2 YSYEKL come from the germline V gene. The CDR3 nucleotides are TGCGCCAGCAGCCTTTATGACACTGAAGCTTTCTTT. Encoded protein: CASSLYDTEAFF.

The chain links TRBV9 to TRBJ1-3; TRBD1 aligns across 7 bases. The V segment lost 3 bases and the J segment 0 bases; nucleotides outside the gene matches: 6. Germline V lookup: CDR1 SGDLS, CDR2 YYNGEE. CDR3 length equals 16 residues. The CDR3 region is CASSAGTAYSGNTIYF. DNA for the CDR3: TGTGCCAGCAGCGCCGGGACAGCATACTCTGGAAACACCATATATTTT.

The chain joins TRBV10-3 to TRBJ2-1; D gene unclear. The germline gives CDR1 ENHRY, CDR2 SYGVKD. The CDR3 sequence is 13 residues long. V was pared by 2 bases and J by 3 bases, with 5 bases between. The CDR3 bases are TGTGCCATCAGTGAGGGTAGCTACAATGAGCAGTTCTTC. It specifies CAISEGSYNEQFF.

CDR3 nucleotides: TGTGCCAGCAGCTTAGATCTAACAGAGCTGGAATCTGAGCAGTACTTC. Its protein product is CASSLDLTELESEQYF. This chain connects TRBV11-2 to TRBJ2-7; no firm D call. Per germline, CDR1 SGHAT and CDR2 FQNNGV. The CDR3 is made up of 16 amino acids. V was clipped by 0 bases and J by 7 bases, with 19 bases between them.

This chain connects TRBV11-2 to TRBJ2-3; 8 bases align to TRBD1. The CDR3 runs to 14 residues. J was trimmed by 3 bases and V by 3 bases; bases with no gene match: 2. Germline values: CDR1 SGHAT, CDR2 FQNNGV. The CDR3 protein is CASSFRDRTDTQYF. The CDR3 DNA reads TGTGCCAGCAGCTTTAGGGACAGGACAGATACGCAGTATTTT.

The sample holds a few counts of this clone. The V call is TRBV7-2, the J call TRBJ2-4, with TRBD2 as a possible D gene (5 bases). V gave up 5 bases and J gave up 9 bases, with 23 bases separating them. CDR3 length: 16 residues. The germline V gene has CDR1 SGHTA and CDR2 FQGNSA. Here the CDR3 DNA reads TGTGCCAGCAGCCCCCCGGGATGGGGAGCCCCTGGCATTCAGTACTTC. It codes for CASSPPGWGAPGIQYF.

The chain joins TRBV11-3 to TRBJ2-2; no clear D. Trimming removed 1 base at V and 4 bases at J, with 4 bases between. The germline V gene has CDR1 SGHNT and CDR2 YENEEA. The CDR3 is 13 residues long. CDR3 coding DNA: TGTGCCAGCAGCTTAGCTCGCACCGGGGAGCTGTTTTTT. Protein sequence: CASSLARTGELFF.

The rearrangement joins TRBV5-6 to TRBJ1-2; TRBD1 aligns across 8 bases. The germline V gene encodes CDR1 SGHDT and CDR2 YYEEEE. V lost 10 bases to trimming and J lost 7 bases; unmatched junction nucleotides: 9. This CDR3 has 12 residues. CDR3 sequence: CACAQGAVGYTF. The DNA of the CDR3 is TGTGCCTGCGCGCAGGGGGCAGTTGGCTACACCTTC.

The chain couples TRBV2 to TRBJ2-1; D unresolved. The germline V gene has CDR1 SNHLY and CDR2 FYNNEI. V was cut by 3 bases and J by 11 bases, with 17 bases left in between. The CDR3 is 14 residues long. The chain's CDR3 is CASSDLLHQIKQFF. The DNA of the CDR3 is TGTGCCAGCAGTGACTTACTACACCAAATCAAGCAGTTCTTC.

The chain employs TRBV15 and TRBJ2-7, with a possible D match to TRBD1 (6 bases). There are 15 residues in the CDR3. Trimming stripped 0 bases from V and 7 bases from J, with 16 bases between. The germline CDR1 and CDR2 sequences are LNHNV and YYDKDF (reference sequence). The chain's CDR3 is CATSREYRVIREQYF. The CDR3 DNA reads as TGTGCCACCAGCAGAGAGTACAGGGTTATACGGGAGCAGTACTTC.

V is TRBV5-4 and J is TRBJ1-1; D not resolved. Trimming stripped 7 bases from V and 0 bases from J, with 19 bases between. From germline, CDR1 is SGHNT and CDR2 YYREEE (reference sequence). CDR3 length equals 16 residues. The CDR3 here is CASRSPPGEMNTEAFF. DNA for the CDR3: TGTGCCAGCCGCAGCCCCCCGGGAGAAATGAACACTGAAGCTTTCTTT.

The chain uses TRBV11-3 and TRBJ1-1, with D perhaps TRBD1 (5 bases). The CDR3 covers 14 residues. The germline V gene has CDR1 SGHNT and CDR2 YENEEA. V lost 0 bases and J lost 1, with 6 bases in between. CDR3 bases: TGTGCCAGCAGCTTAGAAGGGGAGAACACTGAAGCTTTCTTT. Translation: CASSLEGENTEAFF.